This T cell receptor beta chain was sequenced during a study of shared clonotypes between healthy human individuals. V was shortened by 0 bases and J by 4 bases, with 12 bases between the two germline ends. Germline CDR1 is SGDLS and CDR2 is YYNGEE. CDR3 length: 15 residues. TCRdb keeps only in-frame clones here, not all; method: immunoSEQ multiplex PCR. The sample has more than 1.2 million clones, approximately 98.5% seen once; the top ten hold 0.36%. The TCR comes from a man aged 25 to 40 in good health. This chain connects TRBV9 to TRBJ2-3; D remains ambiguous. The sample taken for sequencing was naive CD4+ T cells sorted from blood. Described subset: CD45RA+ positively selected. CDR3 DNA: TGTGCCAGCAGCGTAGGTTGGAGTCAATCAGATACGCAGTATTTT. Its translation is CASSVGWSQSDTQYF. The variable domain in full, completed from reference TRBV9 and TRBJ2-3, reads DSGVTQTPKHLITATGQRVTLRCSPRSGDLSVYWYQQSLDQGLQFLIQYYNGEERAKGNILERFSAQQFPDLHSELNLSSLELGDSALYFCASSVGWSQSDTQYFGPGTRLTVL.